Shown below are 2 T cell receptor beta chains from a single sample sequenced in a study of T cell repertoires in cytomegalovirus infection. MiXCR, applied by TCRdb to the reads, yields one record per CDR3 protein. The table includes around 530,000 distinct CDR3 sequences, about 17% detected once. Sequencing was carried out using CD8+ T cells from PBMCs. Receptors originate from a human donor in good health (CMV status not recorded). Some clones in this sample may be carry-over from other donors' samples.

This clonotype was recorded at least ten times. V gene TRBV7-8 combines with J gene TRBJ1-2; possible D gene TRBD1, 5 bases. The CDR3 runs 15 residues. Germline assignment: CDR1 SGHVS and CDR2 FQNEAQ. Trimming took 1 base from V and 8 from J, leaving 17 bases between them. CDR3 sequence reads: CASSLGGGQGYGYTF. CDR3 DNA: TGTGCCAGCAGCTTAGGGGGTGGGCAGGGATACGGCTACACCTTC.

Many counts were recorded for this clonotype. The junction shows a germline mismatch at one end, possibly a read error. This chain connects TRBV12-3 or TRBV12-4 to TRBJ1-1, with no clear D. The CDR3 has 13 amino acids. The CDR3 nucleotides read TGTGCCAGCAGCTTAGCCCCGAACACTGAAGCTTTCTTT. It translates to CASSLAPNTEAFF.